The text below deals with one T cell receptor (beta chain). Antigen specificity is unknown. TCR cDNA, made by 5'RACE template switching, carried an added universal primer site and UMIs. TCRdb reanalysed the 5' RACE reads using MiXCR and keeps one entry per CDR3 protein. The repertoire has 180,000 or so distinct CDR3 sequences, approximately 10% of them found once; the top ten carry roughly a third. The data are from a study of T cells after yellow fever vaccination. Study observations and caveats: Most primary-vaccination clones reappeared after the booster (approximately 96% CD4, around 88% CD8).

The sample here was CD8+ T cells sorted from PBMCs, taken 15 days after the yellow fever booster vaccination. The clonotype originates from a man between 18 and 35 years old who received the YFV17D yellow fever vaccine.

CDR3 loop: CASRRGSSGNTIYF. DNA for the CDR3: TGTGCCAGCAGACGTGGGAGCTCTGGAAACACCATATATTTT. This chain joins TRBV11-2 and TRBJ1-3; the D is unclear. CDR3 size: 14 residues. The germline V gene has CDR1 SGHAT and CDR2 FQNNGV. V shed 6 bases and J shed 0 bases, with 9 bases lying between them.